This TCR beta chain was recorded in a study of T cell responses to AZD1222 COVID-19 vaccine. Study-level results: Among those given AZD1222, only five or six were seropositive at baseline.

Assay used: immunoSEQ multiplex PCR; TCRdb lists only in-frame clones, some missing. Among 80,000 to 95,000 clones listed, about 90% were seen once. Regarding this clone: Its specificity is unknown.

The CDR3 spans 16 residues. From germline, CDR1 is MGHRA and CDR2 YSYEKL. Trimming left V 5 bases short and J 7 bases short, with 20 bases between. The sequence was obtained from an adult in good health. Specimen: peripheral blood, collected on day 0 of AZD1222 vaccination. The rearrangement joins TRBV4-1 to TRBJ1-4; D possibly corresponds to TRBD1 (5 bases). CDR3 sequence (DNA): TGCGCCAGCAGCTACTCCCGGGGGGAGGGGAGTGAAAAACTGTTTTTT. It translates to CASSYSRGEGSEKLFF.